What follows describes a single T cell receptor (beta chain). These data come from a study of OX40 agonist ivuxolimab in advanced cancers. Sequencing was performed with immunoSEQ multiplex PCR; in TCRdb, only in-frame clones are kept and a portion is missing. The sample consists of 43,000 or so clones, approximately 88% of them appearing once. This clonotype originated in an adult with an advanced solid tumor such as melanoma, head and neck, liver or kidney cancer. Sequencing used CD4+ or CD8+ T cells sorted from blood, obtained in a trial of the OX40 agonist ivuxolimab.

The CDR3 coding sequence is TGTGCCAGCAGTATCCCCTTTCAGGGTCGGGGTGAAAAACTGTTTTTT. This codes for CASSIPFQGRGEKLFF. This chain uses TRBV6-6 with TRBJ1-4, with D tentatively TRBD1 (5 bases). CDR3 length: 16 residues. V was pared by 5 bases and J by 7 bases, with 20 bases between. Germline lookup yields CDR1 MNHNY and CDR2 SVGAGI (reference sequence).